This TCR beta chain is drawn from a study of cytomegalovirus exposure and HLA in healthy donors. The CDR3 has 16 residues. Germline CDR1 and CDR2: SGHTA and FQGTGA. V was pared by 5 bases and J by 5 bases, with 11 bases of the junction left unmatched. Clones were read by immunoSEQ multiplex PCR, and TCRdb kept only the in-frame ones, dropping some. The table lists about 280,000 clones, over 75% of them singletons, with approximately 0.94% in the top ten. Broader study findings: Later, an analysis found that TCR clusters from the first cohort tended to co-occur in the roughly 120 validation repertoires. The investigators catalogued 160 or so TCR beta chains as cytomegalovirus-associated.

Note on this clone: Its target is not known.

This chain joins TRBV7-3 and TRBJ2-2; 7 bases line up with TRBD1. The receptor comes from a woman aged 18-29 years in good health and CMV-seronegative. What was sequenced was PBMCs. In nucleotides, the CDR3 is TGTGCCAGCAGCACCATGACAGGGATAGGAACCGGGGAGCTGTTTTTT. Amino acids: CASSTMTGIGTGELFF.